The 11 T cell receptor beta chains in this list originate from one sample, sequenced in a study of T cells in Graves' hyperthyroidism and ophthalmopathy (dated 2019 in TCRdb). The library came from multiplex PCR. Sequencing instrument: Illumina HiSeq 2000. The TCR beta CDR3 regions were amplified from the RNA transcripts. The first round of RT-PCR for the TCR CDR3 was performed with the HTBI primer set and the Qiagen OneStep RT-PCR kit. TCRdb reprocessing: public reads trimmed at Q25 with fastp, clones called with MiXCR, in-frame beta chains kept. All rows with the same CDR3 protein become a single entry with the most common DNA and genes. Counted in this sample were approximately 370,000 distinct CDR3 sequences; roughly a sixth of them appeared once. Jointly, the top ten make up 30% to 40% of the sample. Sequenced material: blood. Source of these receptors: a woman aged 30 to 39 with Graves' hyperthyroidism that later progressed to Graves' ophthalmopathy.

This clonotype was recorded many times. The chain couples TRBV27 to TRBJ2-7; TRBD1 matches 9 bases. Trimming at V came to 2 bases and at J to 2 bases, leaving 7 bases not matched to a gene. Looked up from germline, CDR1 is MNHEY and CDR2 is SMNVEV (reference sequence). CDR3 length: 16 amino acids. For the CDR3, the DNA is TGTGCCAGCAGTTTAATCAAAACAGGGGGCCCCTACGAGCAGTACTTC. The encoded protein is CASSLIKTGGPYEQYF.

This clonotype was observed at least ten times. The chain combines TRBV28 with TRBJ2-3, with D perhaps TRBD1 (5 bases). This CDR3 has 15 residues. Germline V gene data show CDR1 as MDHEN and CDR2 as SYDVKM. The V end was cut by 5 bases, the J end by 4 bases, with 16 bases between. The DNA for the CDR3 is TGTGCCAGCAGTCTTGGGCAGGGAAGGGCAGATACGCAGTATTTT. The encoded protein is CASSLGQGRADTQYF. The whole variable domain, filled in from reference TRBV28 and TRBJ2-3, reads DVKVTQSSRYLVKRTGEKVFLECVQDMDHENMFWYRQDPGLGLRLIYFSYDVKMKEKGDIPEGYSVSREKKERFSLILESASTNQTSMYLCASSLGQGRADTQYFGPGTRLTVL.

The rearrangement uses TRBV6-1 and TRBJ2-5; D not certain. V was clipped by 2 bases and J by 0 bases, with 7 bases between them. Germline CDR1 and CDR2: MNHNS and SASEGT. This CDR3 contains 14 residues. The CDR3: CASSELQYQETQYF. CDR3 nucleotides: TGTGCCAGCAGTGAATTGCAGTACCAAGAGACCCAGTACTTC.

CDR3 region: CASSLPPRGNTGELFF. The CDR3 DNA reads TGTGCCAGCAGCTTACCCCCTAGAGGGAACACCGGGGAGCTGTTTTTT. The rearrangement uses TRBV13 and TRBJ2-2; D remains ambiguous. Germline V gene data show CDR1 as PRHDT and CDR2 as FYEKMQ (reference sequence). V gave up 2 bases and J gave up 1 base, with 11 bases separating them. The CDR3 is 16 amino acids. The whole variable domain, filled in from reference TRBV13 and TRBJ2-2, reads AAGVIQSPRHLIKEKRETATLKCYPIPRHDTVYWYQQGPGQDPQFLISFYEKMQSDKGSIPDRFSAQQFSDYHSELNMSSLELGDSALYFCASSLPPRGNTGELFFGEGSRLTVL.

For the CDR3, the DNA is TGTGCCAGCAGGCCTACCCCGGGACAGGGTTACTCCGAGCAGTACTTC. It translates to CASRPTPGQGYSEQYF. The chain employs TRBV6-2 or TRBV6-3 and TRBJ2-7; 9 nucleotides line up with TRBD1. The V gene end was trimmed by 6 bases and the J gene end by 6 bases; junction bases not matched to a gene: 15. This CDR3 contains 16 residues. Germline lookup yields CDR1 MNHEY and CDR2 SVGEGT.

The chain carries TRBV5-1 and TRBJ2-5; D unclear. From germline, CDR1 is SGHRS and CDR2 YFSETQ. CDR3 length: 15 amino acids. Trimming cost V 0 bases and J 4 bases, with 13 bases left between them. CDR3 in DNA: TGCGCCAGCAGCTTGGAGGGCCAGCTCGGAGAGACCCAGTACTTC. This gives the protein CASSLEGQLGETQYF.

A few counts support this clonotype. The chain has TRBV5-8 and TRBJ1-1, with D possibly being TRBD1 (6 bases). The CDR3 totals 15 residues. Per the germline V gene, CDR1 is SGHTS and CDR2 is YDEGEE. V gave up 0 bases and J gave up 0 bases, with 9 bases separating them. The CDR3 region is CASSLEGGLNTEAFF. CDR3 sequence (DNA): TGTGCCAGCAGCTTGGAGGGGGGGTTGAACACTGAAGCTTTCTTT.

This clonotype was seen at least ten times. The gene calls are TRBV9 and TRBJ2-3; D is undetermined. Germline CDR1 reads SGDLS; CDR2 reads YYNGEE. The V end was cut by 4 bases, the J end by 4 bases, with 16 bases between. The CDR3 length is 15 residues. The DNA for the CDR3 is TGTGCCAGCAGCATCAGTGGCATAGCTTCAGATACGCAGTATTTT. It yields the protein CASSISGIASDTQYF.

This clonotype has ten or more counts. The J gene is TRBJ2-7, the V gene TRBV20-1; the match to TRBD2 covers 11 bases. This CDR3 is 14 amino acids long. Looked up from germline, CDR1 is DFQATT and CDR2 is SNEGSKA (reference sequence). The junction had 7 bases not matched to a gene; V was cut back by 5 bases and J by 4 bases. The CDR3 loop reads CSAPLTSGMYEQYF. The CDR3 DNA sequence: TGCAGTGCTCCCCTGACTAGCGGGATGTACGAGCAGTACTTC.

At least ten counts were recorded for this clonotype. The rearrangement links TRBV28 to TRBJ2-7; TRBD2 is a possible D gene (6 bases). This CDR3 has 15 amino acids. Per germline, CDR1 MDHEN and CDR2 SYDVKM. V lost 3 bases and J 7 bases, leaving 19 bases between the germline ends. The DNA of the CDR3 is TGTGCCAGCAGTTTTTCCCTGGTGTGGGCGGGGGAGCAGTACTTC. Its protein product is CASSFSLVWAGEQYF.

This clonotype was observed a handful of times. With a much larger clone just one base away, this may be a read error. V and J are TRBV20-1 and TRBJ2-3; D is uncertain. The CDR3 loop spans 16 amino acids. V was trimmed by 0 bases and J by 1 base, leaving 14 bases between them. Germline V gene data show CDR1 as DFQATT and CDR2 as SNEGSKA (reference sequence). CDR3 in amino acids: CSARDHGKVGTDTQYF. The DNA of the CDR3 is TGCAGTGCTAGAGATCATGGGAAGGTGGGCACAGATACGCAGTATTTT.